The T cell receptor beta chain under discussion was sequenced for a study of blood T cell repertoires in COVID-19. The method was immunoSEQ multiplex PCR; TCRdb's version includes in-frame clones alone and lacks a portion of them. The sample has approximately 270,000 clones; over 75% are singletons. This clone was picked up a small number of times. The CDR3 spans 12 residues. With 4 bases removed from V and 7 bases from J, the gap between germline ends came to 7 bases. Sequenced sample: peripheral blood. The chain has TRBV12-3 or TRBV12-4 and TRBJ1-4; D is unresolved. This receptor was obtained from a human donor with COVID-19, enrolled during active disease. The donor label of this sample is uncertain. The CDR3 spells CASSSYGEKLFF. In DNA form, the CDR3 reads TGTGCCAGCAGTTCGTACGGTGAAAAACTGTTTTTT.